These 20 T cell receptor beta chains originate from one sample sequenced in a study of shared clonotypes between healthy human individuals. Sequencing was performed with immunoSEQ multiplex PCR; in TCRdb, only in-frame clones are kept and a portion is missing. The data hold hundreds of thousands of clones, with about two thirds observed a single time. The source material was memory CD4+ T cells sorted from blood. The subset: CD45RA-negative fraction. These receptors all come from a woman in her thirties in good health.

Comment on this clone: The sample holds other DNA sequences that translate to the same CDR3. CDR3 loop: CASSPGTSGSSYNEQFF. In DNA form, the CDR3 reads TGTGCCAGCAGTCCTGGGACTAGCGGGAGCTCCTACAATGAGCAGTTCTTC. J is TRBJ2-1 and V is TRBV5-4, with 14 bases that match TRBD2. The CDR3 consists of 17 residues. Trimming removed 5 bases from V and 0 bases from J; junction bases left unmatched: 4. Germline loops: CDR1 SGHNT, CDR2 YYREEE (reference sequence).

A note on this clone: At one end the junction does not follow the germline gene, possibly because of a read error. CDR3 DNA sequence: TGTGCCAGCAGCTTAGGGACCGGGAACCTACCAGCTTTTTTT. Translating gives CASSLGTGNLPAFF. The rearrangement joins TRBV7-8 to TRBJ1-3; D ambiguous. Germline CDR1 reads SGHVS; CDR2 reads FQNEAQ. The CDR3 has 14 amino acids.

This clone was detected once. The same CDR3 can be traced to other DNA sequences in this sample. The rearrangement uses TRBV11-2 and TRBJ2-5; D gene uncertain. The CDR3 consists of 12 residues. Germline CDR1 reads SGHAT; CDR2 reads FQNNGV. The ends were cut back, 1 base at V and 5 bases at J, with 5 bases in the middle. The CDR3 nucleotides are TGTGCCAGCAGCTTAGGGGCCGAGACCCAGTACTTC. It codes for CASSLGAETQYF.

The genes are TRBV29-1 and TRBJ2-4; D remains ambiguous. The CDR3 runs to 14 residues. V was shortened by 4 bases and J by 0 bases, with 10 bases between the two germline ends. Germline V gene sequence: CDR1 SQVTM, CDR2 ANQGSEA. CDR3 amino acids: CSVGTAKAKNIQYF. The CDR3 bases are TGCAGCGTTGGGACCGCTAAAGCCAAAAACATTCAGTACTTC.

The chain combines TRBV7-8 with TRBJ2-7, with D maybe TRBD2 (6 bases). There are 14 residues in the CDR3. In germline, CDR1 is SGHVS, CDR2 FQNEAQ. Trimming pared 1 base from V and 6 bases from J, leaving 13 bases between. Here the CDR3 DNA reads TGTGCCAGCAGCTTAGATTCAAGTAGCGGCGAGCAGTACTTC. Its translation is CASSLDSSSGEQYF.

The rearrangement joins TRBV25-1 to TRBJ1-1, with 12 bases aligning to TRBD1. This CDR3 comprises 14 residues. V trimming: 4 bases; J trimming: 11 bases; junction bases outside the gene matches: 8. Per the germline V gene, CDR1 is MGHDK and CDR2 is SYGVNS. The CDR3 DNA reads TGTGCCAGCAGTGGGGGGGACAGGGGGCTTGTGGCTTTCTTT. This translates into CASSGGDRGLVAFF.

The V gene is TRBV20-1, the J gene TRBJ2-3; D uncertain. The CDR3 is 11 amino acids. Trimming pared 1 base from V and 6 bases from J, leaving 5 bases between. In germline, CDR1 is DFQATT, CDR2 SNEGSKA (reference sequence). The CDR3, as DNA: TGCAGTGCTAGAGTATACGATACGCAGTATTTT. Translation: CSARVYDTQYF.

This rearrangement joins TRBV7-9 to TRBJ1-3; D is unresolved. Germline assignment: CDR1 SEHNR and CDR2 FQNEAQ (reference sequence). The CDR3 extends over 16 amino acids. Deletions cut 3 bases from V and 0 bases from J, with 12 bases between. The CDR3 sequence: CASSFWTGDSGNTIYF. CDR3 DNA: TGTGCCAGCAGCTTCTGGACCGGAGACTCTGGAAACACCATATATTTT.

This clone has just a few counts. The chain uses TRBV18 and TRBJ1-5; no clear D gene. The germline V gene has CDR1 KGHSH and CDR2 LQKENI. With 2 bases removed from V and 3 bases from J, the gap between germline ends came to 5 bases. This CDR3 is 13 amino acids long. The CDR3 DNA sequence: TGTGCCAGCTCACCAGAACTCAATCAGCCCCAGCATTTT. It is translated as CASSPELNQPQHF.

The chain uses TRBV6-1 and TRBJ2-7; D might be TRBD2 (6 bases). Germline assignment: CDR1 MNHNS and CDR2 SASEGT. The CDR3 loop spans 15 amino acids. Deletions cut 5 bases from V and 0 bases from J, with 14 bases between. CDR3 protein: CASSPRGLLSYEQYF. The CDR3 bases are TGTGCCAGCAGTCCCCGGGGACTCCTCTCCTACGAGCAGTACTTC.

V and J are TRBV6-1 and TRBJ2-2; the D call may be TRBD1 or TRBD2 (5 bases each). V was trimmed by 7 bases and J by 2 bases, leaving 8 bases between them. Germline assignment: CDR1 MNHNS and CDR2 SASEGT. The CDR3 is 13 amino acids. CDR3 DNA: TGTGCCAGCACAGGGACCAACACCGGGGAGCTGTTTTTT. As protein: CASTGTNTGELFF.

The chain joins TRBV5-1 to TRBJ1-4; 8 nucleotides align to TRBD1. Looked up from germline, CDR1 is SGHRS and CDR2 is YFSETQ. Unmatched junction bases numbered 9, after V lost 5 bases and J lost 0 bases. The length of the CDR3 is 17 residues. The CDR3 region is CASRPDRAKSTNEKLFF. The CDR3 region has the DNA TGCGCCAGCAGACCGGACAGGGCCAAATCAACTAATGAAAAACTGTTTTTT.

This clone was seen once. The chain employs TRBV7-2 and TRBJ2-5, with a tentative D call TRBD1 (6 bases). The CDR3 extends over 14 amino acids. V was clipped by 2 bases and J by 5 bases, with 12 bases between them. Germline assignment: CDR1 SGHTA and CDR2 FQGNSA. The CDR3 bases are TGTGCCAGCAGCTTAAACAGGGCGGTTGAGACCCAGTACTTC. Translation gives CASSLNRAVETQYF.

This chain connects TRBV28 to TRBJ1-4, with D uncertain. The CDR3 loop spans 13 amino acids. V was shortened by 5 bases and J by 7 bases, with 11 bases between the two germline ends. Germline V gives CDR1 MDHEN, CDR2 SYDVKM. The CDR3 is CASSPGIIEKLFF. The CDR3 region has the DNA TGTGCCAGCAGTCCCGGGATCATTGAAAAACTGTTTTTT. Full variable domain (outside the CDR3, taken from reference TRBV28 and TRBJ1-4): DVKVTQSSRYLVKRTGEKVFLECVQDMDHENMFWYRQDPGLGLRLIYFSYDVKMKEKGDIPEGYSVSREKKERFSLILESASTNQTSMYLCASSPGIIEKLFFGSGTQLSVL.

This clone was recorded a few times. This chain uses TRBV19 with TRBJ2-1; 10 nucleotides agree with TRBD2. This CDR3 has 16 residues. CDR1 LNHDA and CDR2 SQIVND come from the germline V gene (reference sequence). The J segment lost 4 bases and the V segment lost 7 bases, leaving 10 bases of the junction unmatched. This CDR3 reads CASMRSTSGAYNEQFF. The CDR3 region has the DNA TGTGCCAGTATGCGATCCACTAGCGGGGCTTACAATGAGCAGTTCTTC. The full variable domain, its missing parts supplied by reference TRBV19 and TRBJ2-1, is DGGITQSPKYLFRKEGQNVTLSCEQNLNHDAMYWYRQDPGQGLRLIYYSQIVNDFQKGDIAEGYSVSREKKESFPLTVTSAQKNPTAFYLCASMRSTSGAYNEQFFGPGTRLTVL.

The chain employs TRBV25-1 and TRBJ2-1, with D maybe TRBD2 (7 bases). V shed 5 bases and J shed 7 bases, with 24 bases lying between them. This CDR3 region has 17 residues. The germline V gene encodes CDR1 MGHDK and CDR2 SYGVNS. DNA for the CDR3: TGTGCCAGCAGTACCTGGGGGGCGGGTAGCGGGCGGAATGAGCAGTTCTTC. Amino acids: CASSTWGAGSGRNEQFF.

The chain employs TRBV7-9 and TRBJ2-1, with 11 bases lining up with TRBD2. The CDR3 length is 13 residues. Germline assignment: CDR1 SEHNR and CDR2 FQNEAQ (reference sequence). The junction had 4 bases not matched to a gene; V was cut back by 8 bases and J by 7 bases. Here the CDR3 DNA reads TGTGCCAGCCTGCTAGCGGGAGGAAATGAGCAGTTCTTC. Encoded protein: CASLLAGGNEQFF. Variable domain in full (rest from reference TRBV7-9 and TRBJ2-1): DTGVSQNPRHKITKRGQNVTFRCDPISEHNRLYWYRQTLGQGPEFLTYFQNEAQLEKSRLLSDRFSAERPKGSFSTLEIQRTEQGDSAMYLCASLLAGGNEQFFGPGTRLTVL.

The chain combines TRBV7-9 with TRBJ2-1; D remains unclear. Looked up from germline, CDR1 is SEHNR and CDR2 is FQNEAQ (reference sequence). The CDR3 consists of 13 residues. Trimming took 5 bases from V and 1 from J, leaving 6 bases between them. This CDR3 is CASSPGSYNEQFF. The DNA for the CDR3 is TGTGCCAGCAGCCCCGGATCCTACAATGAGCAGTTCTTC. The full variable domain, completed using reference TRBV7-9 and TRBJ2-1, is DTGVSQNPRHKITKRGQNVTFRCDPISEHNRLYWYRQTLGQGPEFLTYFQNEAQLEKSRLLSDRFSAERPKGSFSTLEIQRTEQGDSAMYLCASSPGSYNEQFFGPGTRLTVL.

V and J are TRBV9 and TRBJ1-5; no reliable D call. Trimming took off 0 bases at V and 0 bases at J, with 7 bases between the two ends. Germline V gene sequence: CDR1 SGDLS, CDR2 YYNGEE. This CDR3 spans 15 amino acids. The CDR3 DNA sequence: TGTGCCAGCAGCGTAGAGGCAGATAGCAATCAGCCCCAGCATTTT. As protein: CASSVEADSNQPQHF.

This clone occurred once. This chain links TRBV29-1 with TRBJ2-7; D remains unclear. Germline lookup yields CDR1 SQVTM and CDR2 ANQGSEA. There are 11 residues in the CDR3. Trimming took off 4 bases at V and 2 bases at J, with 6 bases between the two ends. CDR3 protein: CSVGLPYEQYF. CDR3 in DNA: TGCAGCGTTGGACTTCCCTACGAGCAGTACTTC.